What follows are 17 T cell receptor beta chains derived from one specimen sequenced in a study of blood T cells in healthy people across ages. Using a J-beta primer mix together with a sample-barcoded 5' primer, a second PCR was run for about 7 to 12 cycles. TCRdb re-called the 5' RACE reads through MiXCR, storing one row per CDR3 protein. The sample lists 550,000 to 700,000 distinct CDR3 sequences, 25% to 30% occurring once. Sequences were obtained from blood. These receptors originate from a woman aged 70-85 years in good health.

The J gene is TRBJ2-4, the V gene TRBV9, with D perhaps matching TRBD2 (7 bases). V lost 4 bases and J 1 base, leaving 15 bases between the germline ends. Germline V CDR1 and CDR2: SGDLS, YYNGEE. This CDR3 region has 16 residues. The DNA of the CDR3 is TGTGCCAGCAGCCGTGGGGGGGCCGGGGCCAAAAACATTCAGTACTTC. It specifies CASSRGGAGAKNIQYF.

This clonotype has more than one count but fewer than ten. The gene calls are TRBV27 and TRBJ2-5; weak D call: TRBD1 (7 bases). Germline V gives CDR1 MNHEY, CDR2 SMNVEV (reference sequence). This CDR3 comprises 16 residues. The V gene lost 1 base and the J gene lost 3 bases, with 15 bases spanning the gap. The CDR3: CASSLLGAGTEETQYF. The CDR3 region has the DNA TGTGCCAGCAGTTTATTGGGTGCGGGGACAGAAGAGACCCAGTACTTC.

The genes are TRBV11-3 and TRBJ2-7; D is possibly TRBD1 (6 bases). The V end lost 4 bases, the J end lost 5 bases, and 12 bases lay between the germline ends. Germline V gives CDR1 SGHNT, CDR2 YENEEA. CDR3 size: 13 residues. CDR3 sequence (DNA): TGTGCCAGCAGCTCAGGACAGAAGGACGAGCAGTACTTC. It specifies CASSSGQKDEQYF.

In this sample, this clonotype turned up many times. V is TRBV5-1 and J is TRBJ1-5; weak D call: TRBD1 (5 bases). Germline V gives CDR1 SGHRS, CDR2 YFSETQ. V was trimmed by 1 base and J by 0 bases, leaving 8 bases between them. The CDR3 runs to 15 residues. CDR3 sequence: CASSLWGTSNQPQHF. CDR3 DNA sequence: TGCGCCAGCAGCTTGTGGGGGACTAGCAATCAGCCCCAGCATTTT.

A few counts support this clonotype. V usage is TRBV4-1 and J usage is TRBJ1-2, with no clear D. V lost 1 base, J lost 0 bases, and 9 bases lay in between. Per germline, CDR1 MGHRA and CDR2 YSYEKL. This CDR3 has 15 amino acids. The CDR3, as DNA: TGCGCCAGCAGCCAAGGTCAGATAGCTAACTATGGCTACACCTTC. It translates to CASSQGQIANYGYTF.

V is TRBV20-1 and J is TRBJ1-2; no definite D call. Germline CDR1 and CDR2: DFQATT and SNEGSKA (reference sequence). The CDR3 runs to 12 residues. V was pared by 3 bases and J by 7 bases, with 12 bases between. As DNA, the CDR3 is TGCAGTGCTAGCATACGGGGTTTTGGCTACACCTTC. This sequence encodes CSASIRGFGYTF.

CDR3 loop: CASSPASGGDTEAFF. CDR3 coding DNA: TGTGCCAGCAGCCCCGCGTCTGGAGGGGACACTGAAGCTTTCTTT. The V call is TRBV7-3, the J call TRBJ1-1; possibly TRBD1 for D (5 bases). CDR1 SGHTA and CDR2 FQGTGA come from the germline V gene. The V end lost 5 bases, the J end lost 3 bases, and 16 bases lay between the germline ends. There are 15 residues in the CDR3.

This chain joins TRBV19 and TRBJ1-2; 8 bases are shared with TRBD1. The CDR3 has 14 amino acids. The J segment lost 8 bases and the V segment lost 3 bases, leaving 8 bases of the junction unmatched. In germline, CDR1 is LNHDA, CDR2 SQIVND (reference sequence). CDR3 sequence (DNA): TGTGCCAGTAGTATGGACAGGGTTCTACAAGGCTACACCTTC. This sequence encodes CASSMDRVLQGYTF. The full variable domain, rest sourced from reference TRBV19 and TRBJ1-2, is DGGITQSPKYLFRKEGQNVTLSCEQNLNHDAMYWYRQDPGQGLRLIYYSQIVNDFQKGDIAEGYSVSREKKESFPLTVTSAQKNPTAFYLCASSMDRVLQGYTFGSGTRLTVV.

This clonotype was seen many times. This chain joins TRBV18 and TRBJ2-6; 7 bases agree with TRBD1. The germline V gene has CDR1 KGHSH and CDR2 LQKENI. CDR3 length: 15 amino acids. V lost 6 bases, J lost 4 bases, and 6 bases stayed unmatched. The CDR3 region has the DNA TGTGCCAGCTCCATCAGGGGGTCAGGGGCCAACGTCCTGACTTTC. It codes for CASSIRGSGANVLTF. The variable domain in full, with the rest retrieved from reference TRBV18 and TRBJ2-6, is NAGVMQNPRHLVRRRGQEARLRCSPMKGHSHVYWYRQLPEEGLKFMVYLQKENIIDESGMPKERFSAEFPKEGPSILRIQQVVRGDSAAYFCASSIRGSGANVLTFGAGSRLTVL.

V gene TRBV20-1 combines with J gene TRBJ2-7; perhaps TRBD1 as D (6 bases). Germline V gene data show CDR1 as DFQATT and CDR2 as SNEGSKA (reference sequence). V shed 4 bases and J shed 0 bases, with 13 bases lying between them. The CDR3 totals 14 residues. Here the CDR3 reads CSAIDRRSSYEQYF. The CDR3, as DNA: TGCAGTGCTATCGACAGGCGGAGCTCCTACGAGCAGTACTTC.

The genes are TRBV29-1 and TRBJ1-2; D possibly corresponds to TRBD1 (6 bases). V was cut by 6 bases and J by 6 bases, with 14 bases left in between. Germline V gene lookup returns CDR1 SQVTM and CDR2 ANQGSEA. This CDR3 has 12 amino acids. Written as DNA, the CDR3 is TGCAGCGTACAGGGAGGAGAGGATGGCTACACCTTC. This codes for CSVQGGEDGYTF.

Comment on this clonotype: Germline is not matched at one junction end, which may reflect a read error. J is TRBJ1-2 and V is TRBV7-2, with D uncertain. CDR3 size: 14 residues. CDR1 is SGHTA, CDR2 FQGNSA, per germline. The CDR3 protein is CASSLGLANYGYVF. DNA for the CDR3: TGTGCCAGCAGCTTAGGTTTAGCTAACTATGGCTACGTCTTC.

Only a few counts were recorded for this clonotype. The V gene is TRBV7-2, the J gene TRBJ1-2; 7 bases are a match to TRBD1. The CDR3 has 13 residues. The germline V gene encodes CDR1 SGHTA and CDR2 FQGNSA. V shed 7 bases and J 4 bases; nucleotides not matched to a gene: 6. The CDR3 DNA reads TGTGCCAGCACCCCGGACAGGATCTATGGCTACACCTTC. Protein: CASTPDRIYGYTF. The full variable domain, completed using reference TRBV7-2 and TRBJ1-2, is GAGVSQSPSNKVTEKGKDVELRCDPISGHTALYWYRQSLGQGLEFLIYFQGNSAPDKSGLPSDRFSAERTGGSVSTLTIQRTQQEDSAVYLCASTPDRIYGYTFGSGTRLTVV.

The rearrangement uses TRBV20-1 and TRBJ2-1, with D perhaps being TRBD1 or TRBD2 (6 bases each). CDR1 and CDR2 (germline): DFQATT, SNEGSKA (reference sequence). Trimming cost V 5 bases and J 4 bases, with 15 bases left between them. CDR3 size: 14 residues. The CDR3 DNA follows: TGCAGTGCTGCTTGGGGGGCGGGTTACAATGAGCAGTTCTTC. Translated, it gives CSAAWGAGYNEQFF.

This CDR3 is CASSPTLMGEGGETQYF. The CDR3 DNA reads as TGTGCCAGCTCACCCACCCTGATGGGAGAGGGGGGAGAGACCCAGTACTTC. The gene calls are TRBV18 and TRBJ2-5; perhaps D is TRBD1 or TRBD2 (6 bases each). V lost 3 bases and J lost 4, with 21 bases in between. Germline CDR1 reads KGHSH; CDR2 reads LQKENI. The CDR3 sequence is 17 residues long.

V gene TRBV7-3 combines with J gene TRBJ2-3; 14 positions agree with TRBD2. The CDR3 has 16 amino acids. The J segment lost 5 bases and the V segment lost 5 bases, leaving 6 bases of the junction unmatched. Per the germline V gene, CDR1 is SGHTA and CDR2 is FQGTGA. The CDR3 here is CASSPGLAGDLDTQYF. In DNA, the CDR3 is TGTGCCAGCAGCCCGGGACTAGCGGGGGACTTAGATACGCAGTATTTT.

This clonotype was found a few times. The chain joins TRBV7-2 to TRBJ2-5; tentatively, D is TRBD1 (5 bases). The end of the DNA fits TRBJ2-1 better, so the J call may be wrong. CDR3 size: 14 residues. Looked up from germline, CDR1 is SGHTA and CDR2 is FQGNSA. This CDR3 is CASSFARGYNEQFF. The CDR3 nucleotides read TGTGCCAGCAGTTTTGCAAGGGGCTACAATGAGCAGTTCTTC.